This T cell receptor (beta chain) came from a study of T cells in Graves' hyperthyroidism and ophthalmopathy. Researchers defined stable Graves' hyperthyroidism as no ophthalmopathy progression within 18 months. RNA transcripts were the template for amplifying TCR beta CDR3 regions. Using the HTBI primer set, a first-round RT-PCR was run on the TCR CDR3. TCRdb used MiXCR to reprocess the multiplex PCR reads, holding one entry per CDR3 protein. The table shows under 700,000 distinct CDR3 sequences, with around 46% occurring only once. This clonotype appeared many times. The antigen remains unidentified. General study findings and limits: Appearing also in blood were most of the thyroid clonotypes expanded above 0.001.

The germline CDR1 and CDR2 sequences are SQVTM and ANQGSEA. V lost 6 bases to trimming and J lost 0 bases, with 9 bases between them. This CDR3 is built from 13 residues. The material sequenced was peripheral blood or thyroid tissue (not recorded which). This sequence was found in a young woman with Graves' hyperthyroidism. V gene TRBV29-1 combines with J gene TRBJ1-5; D is possibly TRBD1 (5 bases). DNA for the CDR3: TGCAGCGTCCGGGGGACTAGCAATCAGCCCCAGCATTTT. Encoded protein: CSVRGTSNQPQHF.